A selection of T cell receptor beta chains follows, all from one sample in a study of control samples from healthy donors and cancer patients. Libraries were prepared by immunoSEQ multiplex PCR; TCRdb keeps only in-frame clonotypes and omits some of them. Among about 180,000 clones listed, over 85% were seen once. The sample was blood. These receptors all come from a man aged 30-40 years in good health. CDR3s include the opening cysteine and the closing phenylalanine or tryptophan. A D gene is named only where the DNA matches it firmly. Not all rows give a size; the values are once, few, many and, for expanded clones, a class.

D: NA; size: NA; J: TRBJ1-3; V: TRBV11-2; DNA: TGTGCCAGCAGATCGGGCCAAGGTGTAGGAAACACCATATATTTT; CDR3: CASRSGQGVGNTIYF
D: TRBD2; size: once; J: TRBJ2-7; V: TRBV14; DNA: TGTGCCAGCAGCCAAGGGGGGGGGAGGTCTCAGTACTTC; CDR3: CASSQGGGRSQYF
D: TRBD2; size: NA; J: TRBJ2-5; V: TRBV6-4; DNA: TGTGCCAGCAGTCTATATAGCGGGATCACGCAAGAGACCCAGTACTTC; CDR3: CASSLYSGITQETQYF
D: NA; size: NA; J: TRBJ2-2; V: TRBV5-1; DNA: TGCGCCAGCAGCTCAGACCCTACTGGGGGTTTTCACACCGGGGAGCTGTTTTTT; CDR3: CASSSDPTGGFHTGELFF
D: NA; size: few; J: TRBJ1-3; V: TRBV30; DNA: TGTGCCTGGAGTGTAGACGTGGGAAACACCATATATTTT; CDR3: CAWSVDVGNTIYF
D: NA; size: NA; J: TRBJ1-3; V: TRBV18; DNA: TGTGCCAGCTCACCAGCGTTGGGTGCGGGCACCATATATTTT; CDR3: CASSPALGAGTIYF
D: TRBD2; size: NA; J: TRBJ2-2; V: TRBV6-1; DNA: TGTGCCAGCAGTGAAGGGGGCGGCGGGAGGGCCCACGGGGAGCTGTTTTTT; CDR3: CASSEGGGGRAHGELFF
D: TRBD1; size: once; J: TRBJ2-2; V: TRBV5-1; DNA: TGCGCCAGCAGCCTGACAGGGGCCCCCGACACCGGGGAGCTGTTTTTT; CDR3: CASSLTGAPDTGELFF
D: TRBD2; size: NA; J: TRBJ2-3; V: TRBV3-1/TRBV3-2; DNA: TGTGCCACCCTAGGGAGCGGGGTTGGTTTCACAGATACGCAGTATTTT; CDR3: CATLGSGVGFTDTQYF
D: TRBD2; size: NA; J: TRBJ2-3; V: TRBV7-8; DNA: TGTGCCAGCAGCTTAGACAGCGGGGCGGGCACAGATACGCAGTATTTT; CDR3: CASSLDSGAGTDTQYF
D: NA; size: NA; J: TRBJ2-2; V: TRBV7-8; DNA: TGTGCCAGCAGGGACTCCGGGGGCACCGGGGAGCTGTTTTTT; CDR3: CASRDSGGTGELFF